The 21 T cell receptor beta chains reported below all come from one sample, sequenced in a study of shared clonotypes between healthy human individuals. Sequencing used immunoSEQ multiplex PCR; TCRdb keeps in-frame clones, though not all of them. The repertoire holds about 2.4 million clones, approximately 94% seen once, with approximately 0.36% in the top ten. The sequencing sample was made of naive CD4+ T cells from PBMCs. This sample's subset: CD45RA+ positively selected. The receptors stem from a man between 18 and 35 years old in good health. Some clones in this sample may be carry-over from other donors' samples.

The chain combines TRBV5-1 with TRBJ2-6; perhaps D is TRBD1 or TRBD2 (5 bases each). The CDR3 covers 16 residues. Germline CDR1 and CDR2: SGHRS and YFSETQ. Deletions cut 4 bases from V and 4 bases from J, with 15 bases between. The DNA for the CDR3 is TGCGCCAGCAGCAGCCCGGGGCAGCAGGGGGCCAACGTCCTGACTTTC. The encoded protein is CASSSPGQQGANVLTF. The full variable domain, rest sourced from reference TRBV5-1 and TRBJ2-6, is KAGVTQTPRYLIKTRGQQVTLSCSPISGHRSVSWYQQTPGQGLQFLFEYFSETQRNKGNFPGRFSGRQFSNSRSEMNVSTLELGDSALYLCASSSPGQQGANVLTFGAGSRLTVL.

The J gene is TRBJ1-5, the V gene TRBV28, with D unresolved. CDR3 size: 13 residues. Between the trimmed V and J ends, which lost 8 bases and 9 bases, there was a span of 17 bases. The germline V gene has CDR1 MDHEN and CDR2 SYDVKM. DNA for the CDR3: TGTGCCAGCCATGCCGAGGGCTTCGGGCCCCAGCATTTT. Translation: CASHAEGFGPQHF.

As for this clone: This CDR3 is also generated by other DNA sequences in the sample. V usage is TRBV5-4 and J usage is TRBJ1-3; perhaps TRBD1 as D (5 bases). V was clipped by 5 bases and J by 4 bases, with 13 bases between them. The CDR3 has 14 residues. Germline values: CDR1 SGHNT, CDR2 YYREEE (reference sequence). CDR3 nucleotide sequence: TGTGCCAGCAGTTTTCAGGGCTCCGGAAACACCATATATTTT. Amino acid sequence: CASSFQGSGNTIYF.

The chain employs TRBV30 and TRBJ1-5, with D unclear. This CDR3 has 15 amino acids. Germline V gene sequence: CDR1 GTSNPN, CDR2 SVGIG (reference sequence). The ends were cut back, 0 bases at V and 5 bases at J, with 14 bases in the middle. CDR3 sequence reads: CAWSVGVSRDQPQHF. The CDR3 DNA sequence: TGTGCCTGGAGTGTAGGAGTCTCCCGGGATCAGCCCCAGCATTTT.

The chain joins TRBV4-1 to TRBJ2-1, with 7 bases matching TRBD1. CDR3 size: 17 residues. CDR1 is MGHRA, CDR2 YSYEKL, per germline. V shed 4 bases and J 2 bases; nucleotides not matched to a gene: 11. The CDR3 here is CASSREGAAKAYNEQFF. In DNA form, the CDR3 reads TGCGCCAGCAGCCGAGAGGGGGCTGCGAAGGCCTACAATGAGCAGTTCTTC.

The rearrangement links TRBV7-6 to TRBJ2-7; TRBD1 is a possible D gene (5 bases). CDR1 SGHVS and CDR2 FNYEAQ come from the germline V gene. Trimming shortened V by 1 base and J by 0 bases, and 10 bases separated the two germline ends. This CDR3 has 15 residues. In nucleotides, the CDR3 is TGTGCCAGCAGCTTAGTGGACGACAGCTCCTACGAGCAGTACTTC. It translates to CASSLVDDSSYEQYF.

This clone was found a few times. Other DNA sequences in the same sample also yield this CDR3. The V and J genes are TRBV7-3 and TRBJ2-1; TRBD2 matches 7 bases. V was pared by 2 bases and J by 0 bases, with 1 base of the junction left unmatched. The CDR3 loop spans 15 amino acids. The V gene's germline CDR1 is SGHTA and CDR2 FQGTGA. In DNA form, the CDR3 reads TGTGCCAGCAGCTTATTAGCGGGCTCCTACAATGAGCAGTTCTTC. Amino acids: CASSLLAGSYNEQFF.

This chain joins TRBV28 and TRBJ1-5, with D unclear. Deletions cut 3 bases from V and 0 bases from J, with 6 bases between. CDR3 length: 14 amino acids. Germline V gives CDR1 MDHEN, CDR2 SYDVKM. In nucleotides, the CDR3 is TGTGCCAGCAGTTTTCCCAATAGCAATCAGCCCCAGCATTTT. Protein product: CASSFPNSNQPQHF.

The chain links TRBV6-1 to TRBJ2-3, with a tentative D call TRBD2 (5 bases). The length of the CDR3 is 15 residues. Trimming left V 6 bases short and J 1 base short, with 14 bases between. Germline V gives CDR1 MNHNS, CDR2 SASEGT. This CDR3 is CASSAQTRGTDTQYF. The DNA of the CDR3 is TGTGCCAGCAGCGCCCAAACTAGAGGCACAGATACGCAGTATTTT.

The chain combines TRBV7-2 with TRBJ2-3; D is perhaps TRBD2 (6 bases). The CDR3 has 15 amino acids. CDR1 SGHTA and CDR2 FQGNSA come from the germline V gene. Trimming removed 2 bases from V and 0 bases from J, with 9 bases in between. The CDR3 nucleotides are TGTGCCAGCAGCTTATGGCGGGGAAGCACAGATACGCAGTATTTT. Translated, it gives CASSLWRGSTDTQYF.

Details on this clone: Other DNA sequences in this sample translate to the same CDR3. This chain connects TRBV29-1 to TRBJ2-5; D is undetermined. V shed 2 bases and J shed 5 bases, with 3 bases lying between them. Germline CDR1 and CDR2: SQVTM and ANQGSEA. This CDR3 region has 10 residues. CDR3 sequence: CSVERETQYF. The CDR3 bases are TGCAGCGTTGAAAGGGAGACCCAGTACTTC.

On this clone itself: The sample holds other DNA sequences that translate to the same CDR3. V is TRBV18 and J is TRBJ2-7; D is unclear. Trimming removed 0 bases at V and 1 base at J, with 10 bases between. CDR3 length: 15 amino acids. CDR1 is KGHSH and CDR2 is LQKENI in the germline V gene. The CDR3 loop reads CASSPPSGPSYEQYF. The CDR3 DNA follows: TGTGCCAGCTCACCACCTAGTGGGCCATCCTACGAGCAGTACTTC.

The chain uses TRBV6-6 and TRBJ1-5; TRBD1 aligns across 9 bases. Germline V gene lookup returns CDR1 MNHNY and CDR2 SVGAGI (reference sequence). The CDR3 sequence is 16 residues long. The junction had 7 bases not matched to a gene; V was cut back by 6 bases and J by 1 base. The CDR3 sequence is CASSLRQGVSNQPQHF. The CDR3 coding sequence is TGTGCCAGCAGCCTCCGACAGGGGGTGAGCAATCAGCCCCAGCATTTT.

This clone appeared once. The chain employs TRBV7-3 and TRBJ2-7; D is possibly TRBD1 or TRBD2 (7 bases each). Trimming removed 5 bases at V and 8 bases at J, with 16 bases between. The CDR3 has 13 residues. The germline gives CDR1 SGHTA, CDR2 FQGTGA. CDR3 DNA sequence: TGTGCCAGCAGCCAAGGGGGGGACAGACAGCAGTACTTC. This codes for CASSQGGDRQQYF. Using reference TRBV7-3 and TRBJ2-7 for the parts outside the CDR3, the full variable domain is GAGVSQTPSNKVTEKGKYVELRCDPISGHTALYWYRQSLGQGPEFLIYFQGTGAADDSGLPNDRFFAVRPEGSVSTLKIQRTERGDSAVYLCASSQGGDRQQYFGPGTRLTVT.

The V gene is TRBV28, the J gene TRBJ1-5; no clear D gene. The V gene lost 4 bases and the J gene lost 9 bases, with 10 bases spanning the gap. This CDR3 has 12 residues. Looked up from germline, CDR1 is MDHEN and CDR2 is SYDVKM. CDR3 in DNA: TGTGCCAGCAGTTCCGCCGGTATGCCCCAGCATTTT. It encodes CASSSAGMPQHF.

The chain carries TRBV5-1 and TRBJ2-6, with D uncertain. CDR1 and CDR2 from the germline V gene are SGHRS and YFSETQ. Between the trimmed V and J ends, which lost 6 bases and 0 bases, there was a span of 7 bases. The length of the CDR3 is 14 residues. The CDR3 nucleotides are TGCGCCAGCAATGTCCTCTCTGGGGCCAACGTCCTGACTTTC. Translating gives CASNVLSGANVLTF.

This chain connects TRBV7-9 to TRBJ2-1; the D is unclear. This CDR3 has 15 residues. Between the trimmed V and J ends, which lost 4 bases and 7 bases, there was a span of 17 bases. Germline V CDR1 and CDR2: SEHNR, FQNEAQ (reference sequence). CDR3 DNA: TGTGCCAGCAGCTCGGACCTCATCTTCGTGAATGAGCAGTTCTTC. Its translation: CASSSDLIFVNEQFF.

The chain uses TRBV14 and TRBJ2-3; 7 positions match TRBD1. The CDR3 totals 16 residues. CDR1 SGHDN and CDR2 FVKESK come from the germline V gene. Losses at the gene ends were 4 bases for V and 4 bases for J; bases not matched to a gene: 11. The CDR3 bases are TGTGCCAGCAGCCCCTATGAGGGGGCAGTGGCAGATACGCAGTATTTT. It yields the protein CASSPYEGAVADTQYF.

The chain joins TRBV9 to TRBJ2-1; D is tentatively TRBD1 or TRBD2 (7 bases each). The germline V gene encodes CDR1 SGDLS and CDR2 YYNGEE. The V and J ends lost 4 bases and 7 bases respectively, with 12 bases between them. This CDR3 is 13 amino acids long. The CDR3 region has the DNA TGTGCCAGCAGCCAGGGGGGGCTGAATGAGCAGTTCTTC. It specifies CASSQGGLNEQFF. Complete variable domain (other parts from reference TRBV9 and TRBJ2-1): DSGVTQTPKHLITATGQRVTLRCSPRSGDLSVYWYQQSLDQGLQFLIQYYNGEERAKGNILERFSAQQFPDLHSELNLSSLELGDSALYFCASSQGGLNEQFFGPGTRLTVL.

V is TRBV10-3 and J is TRBJ1-5; D remains unclear. The CDR3 loop spans 22 amino acids. V lost 0 bases to trimming and J lost 0 bases, with 27 bases between them. The germline V gene encodes CDR1 ENHRY and CDR2 SYGVKD. The CDR3 nucleotides read TGTGCCATCAGTGAGTCTCCAGTGGTGGCGGCCGCCTCGCGATATAGCAATCAGCCCCAGCATTTT. Protein: CAISESPVVAAASRYSNQPQHF.

The genes are TRBV7-3 and TRBJ2-3; D is perhaps TRBD2 (6 bases). The germline CDR1 and CDR2 sequences are SGHTA and FQGTGA. Trimming removed 8 bases from V and 0 bases from J, with 15 bases in between. The CDR3 totals 15 residues. CDR3 in amino acids: CASSLGGLSTDTQYF. Written as DNA, the CDR3 is TGTGCCAGCTCACTCGGGGGATTAAGCACAGATACGCAGTATTTT.